This entry lists 7 T cell receptor beta chains sequenced from one sample in a study of shared clonotypes between healthy human individuals. Profiling relied on immunoSEQ multiplex PCR, and the TCRdb table lists in-frame clones only, not all of them. The data show 400,000 to 550,000 clones, 79% seen once. Sequencing input: PBMCs. These receptors were collected from a woman aged 40 to 55 in good health. Some clones in this sample may be carry-over from other donors' samples.

This clone was seen only a few times. The chain uses TRBV7-5 and TRBJ2-7. TRBV7-5 is termed a pseudogene. The CDR3 is made up of 15 amino acids. CDR3 coding DNA: TGTGCCAGCAGTTTCCTCCGCTACTCACCCTACGAGCAGTACTTC. Translating it yields CASSFLRYSPYEQYF.

As concerns this clone: Just one base apart from a much larger clone, this may be a read error. V usage is TRBV28 and J usage is TRBJ2-1, with TRBD2 matching over 7 bases. Germline lookup yields CDR1 MDHEN and CDR2 SYDVKM. V shed 5 bases and J 6 bases; nucleotides not matched to a gene: 13. This CDR3 contains 16 residues. The CDR3 protein is CASSLVTSEMGNEQFF. CDR3 bases: TGTGCCAGCAGTCTCGTCACTAGCGAGATGGGCAATGAGCAGTTCTTC.

J is TRBJ2-7 and V is TRBV28, with 13 positions matching TRBD2. Per germline, CDR1 MDHEN and CDR2 SYDVKM. There are 14 residues in the CDR3. V lost 6 bases, J lost 5 bases, and 4 bases stayed unmatched. The CDR3 region has the DNA TGTGCCAGCAGGACTAGCGGGGGGTGGGACGAGCAGTACTTC. This codes for CASRTSGGWDEQYF.

This sequence joins TRBV9 and TRBJ2-1; 10 bases match TRBD2. Germline lookup yields CDR1 SGDLS and CDR2 YYNGEE. The CDR3 extends over 15 amino acids. V was pared by 3 bases and J by 6 bases, with 6 bases of the junction left unmatched. CDR3 in amino acids: CASSATSGVSNEQFF. The CDR3 region has the DNA TGTGCCAGCAGCGCCACTAGCGGGGTCAGCAATGAGCAGTTCTTC.

The V call is TRBV18, the J call TRBJ2-7; TRBD1 matches at 10 bases. CDR1 and CDR2 (germline): KGHSH, LQKENI. The CDR3 has 15 residues. V was pared by 0 bases and J by 5 bases, with 4 bases of the junction left unmatched. Here the CDR3 reads CASSPPGQGGNEQYF. The CDR3 coding sequence is TGTGCCAGCTCACCACCCGGACAGGGGGGCAACGAGCAGTACTTC. The variable domain in full, with the rest retrieved from reference TRBV18 and TRBJ2-7, is NAGVMQNPRHLVRRRGQEARLRCSPMKGHSHVYWYRQLPEEGLKFMVYLQKENIIDESGMPKERFSAEFPKEGPSILRIQQVVRGDSAAYFCASSPPGQGGNEQYFGPGTRLTVT.

This clone appeared a few times. In this CDR3 the conserved last residue, phenylalanine or tryptophan, is missing, so a read error is likely. Because the CDR3's place on the DNA is in doubt, the DNA is left out and the CDR3 is given as listed by TCRdb. V is TRBV30 and J is TRBJ2-3; the tabulated D call, TRBD1, remains unverified against the DNA. Germline V gene data show CDR1 as GTSNPN and CDR2 as SVGIG (reference sequence). Ends included, the CDR3 has 11 residues. The CDR3 region is CAWICGTGVLV.

The table lists this clone with many counts. At the DNA level, this CDR3 is encoded by other sequences in the same sample as well. CDR3 DNA sequence: TGTGCCAGTCGATTAGCGGGGTCAGATACGCAGTATTTT. Translated: CASRLAGSDTQYF. The chain employs TRBV19 and TRBJ2-3, with 8 bases lining up with TRBD2. The CDR3 has 13 residues. Germline CDR1 and CDR2: LNHDA and SQIVND (reference sequence). J gave up 4 bases and V 8 bases, and 5 bases lay outside the gene matches.